The 19 T cell receptor beta chains below come from one sample, sequenced in a study of cytomegalovirus exposure and HLA in healthy donors. 60 Vbeta and 13 Jbeta primers were used in PCR. The protocol was immunoSEQ multiplex PCR, while the TCRdb copy is restricted to in-frame clones and leaves out a portion. The sample carries over 150,000 clones, roughly 89% recorded once. Sequencing was performed on PBMCs. The receptors originated from a woman under 40 in good health and CMV-seronegative.

In its sample, this clone was seen once. The chain carries TRBV15 and TRBJ1-5; tentative D call: TRBD1 (6 bases). CDR3 size: 15 residues. V dropped 0 bases and J dropped 2 bases, with 8 bases sitting between them. Germline CDR1 LNHNV, CDR2 YYDKDF (reference sequence). The CDR3 is CATSREGAGNQPQHF. The CDR3 DNA is TGTGCCACCAGCAGAGAGGGGGCGGGCAATCAGCCCCAGCATTTT. Supplemented by reference TRBV15 and TRBJ1-5, the full variable domain reads DAMVIQNPRYQVTQFGKPVTLSCSQTLNHNVMYWYQQKSSQAPKLLFHYYDKDFNNEADTPDNFQSRRPNTSFCFLDIRSPGLGDTAMYLCATSREGAGNQPQHFGDGTRLSIL.

The CDR3 region has the DNA TGTGCCTGGAGCGCCGACAGGGTCGATACGCAGTATTTT. This codes for CAWSADRVDTQYF. This chain links TRBV30 with TRBJ2-3; 7 bases match TRBD1. Trimming removed 3 bases from V and 6 bases from J; junction bases left unmatched: 6. CDR3 length equals 13 residues. CDR1 is GTSNPN, CDR2 SVGIG, per germline (reference sequence).

The chain has TRBV11-2 and TRBJ1-1; TRBD1 agrees at 7 bases. With V trimmed by 0 bases and J by 0 bases, 4 bases remained unmatched. This CDR3 comprises 16 residues. Germline V gene lookup returns CDR1 SGHAT and CDR2 FQNNGV. CDR3 nucleotides: TGTGCCAGCAGCTTAGATCCGACAGGGATGAACACTGAAGCTTTCTTT. This gives the protein CASSLDPTGMNTEAFF.

CDR3 nucleotide sequence: TGTGCCAGCAGCTTAGAGAGACCCAGGACAGCGGGGATCTACAATGAGCAGTTCTTC. Protein: CASSLERPRTAGIYNEQFF. This chain links TRBV7-6 with TRBJ2-1; D might be TRBD2 (7 bases). The germline CDR1 and CDR2 sequences are SGHVS and FNYEAQ. Deletions cut 1 base from V and 3 bases from J, with 22 bases between. The CDR3 is 19 residues long.

The chain couples TRBV7-2 to TRBJ1-3; D ambiguous. V lost 3 bases and J lost 3, with 12 bases in between. CDR1 is SGHTA, CDR2 FQGNSA, per germline. The CDR3 spans 15 residues. In DNA, the CDR3 is TGTGCCAGCAGCTTGAGTGAAGGAGGTGGAAACACCATATATTTT. It is translated as CASSLSEGGGNTIYF.

V gene TRBV7-9 combines with J gene TRBJ2-5, with a tentative D call TRBD2 (7 bases). CDR3 length: 18 amino acids. CDR1 is SEHNR and CDR2 is FQNEAQ in the germline V gene (reference sequence). Trimming pared 5 bases from V and 5 bases from J, leaving 27 bases between. The CDR3 DNA reads as TGTGCCAGCAGCCGATTAGGGGGGGACGGGGGCGAAAAGGAGACCCAGTACTTC. Protein: CASSRLGGDGGEKETQYF.

The rearrangement uses TRBV5-1 and TRBJ1-2; D is perhaps TRBD1 (5 bases). Germline CDR1 and CDR2: SGHRS and YFSETQ. Trimming removed 4 bases at V and 7 bases at J, with 20 bases between. The CDR3 loop spans 15 amino acids. In DNA form, the CDR3 reads TGCGCCAGCAGCCCTAGACAGAATTCTCACTCTGGCTACACCTTC. Protein product: CASSPRQNSHSGYTF.

The rearrangement joins TRBV15 to TRBJ2-7, with unresolved D. V was trimmed by 0 bases and J by 3 bases, leaving 12 bases between them. Germline V gives CDR1 LNHNV, CDR2 YYDKDF (reference sequence). The CDR3 sequence is 15 residues long. The CDR3 protein is CATSRDNTAGYEQYF. The CDR3 nucleotides are TGTGCCACCAGCAGAGATAATACAGCAGGCTACGAGCAGTACTTC.

V is TRBV9 and J is TRBJ1-5; no definite D call. Germline V lookup: CDR1 SGDLS, CDR2 YYNGEE. CDR3 length: 16 amino acids. Trimming stripped 0 bases from V and 6 bases from J, with 16 bases between. CDR3 in amino acids: CASSVAWQDEGQPQHF. The CDR3 coding sequence is TGTGCCAGCAGCGTAGCTTGGCAGGACGAGGGTCAGCCCCAGCATTTT.

The chain links TRBV10-2 to TRBJ2-7; 10 bases map to TRBD2. The CDR3 totals 14 residues. Germline V gives CDR1 WSHSY, CDR2 SAAADI. V shed 6 bases and J 2 bases; nucleotides not matched to a gene: 4. This chain's CDR3 is CASRLAGEAYEQYF. For the CDR3, the DNA is TGCGCCAGCAGGCTAGCGGGGGAGGCCTACGAGCAGTACTTC.

The chain combines TRBV30 with TRBJ2-7; no definite D call. This CDR3 is built from 11 residues. Germline loops: CDR1 GTSNPN, CDR2 SVGIG (reference sequence). Trimming cost V 3 bases and J 4 bases, with 7 bases left between them. The CDR3 nucleotides are TGTGCCTGGAGCCCTCTATACGAGCAGTACTTC. The encoded protein is CAWSPLYEQYF.

The chain joins TRBV19 to TRBJ2-3; 8 bases line up with TRBD2. This CDR3 has 15 amino acids. Per germline, CDR1 LNHDA and CDR2 SQIVND (reference sequence). With V trimmed by 3 bases and J by 1 base, 3 bases remained unmatched. The CDR3 DNA follows: TGTGCCAGTAGTATCGGGGGGGCCGGCACAGATACGCAGTATTTT. Translated: CASSIGGAGTDTQYF.

V usage is TRBV19 and J usage is TRBJ2-5; 8 nucleotides agree with TRBD1. Per germline, CDR1 LNHDA and CDR2 SQIVND (reference sequence). V shed 10 bases and J 1 base; nucleotides not matched to a gene: 8. The CDR3 runs to 14 residues. CDR3 sequence (DNA): TGTGCCACCGCGACAGGGGTCTTCCAAGAGACCCAGTACTTC. This encodes CATATGVFQETQYF.

The chain joins TRBV5-4 to TRBJ1-2; 8 bases map to TRBD1. Germline CDR1 and CDR2: SGHNT and YYREEE (reference sequence). With 5 bases clipped from V and 3 bases from J, the junction kept 12 bases outside the gene matches. The CDR3 sequence is 16 residues long. The CDR3 DNA follows: TGTGCCAGCAGACCGCAGGGGGCGCAGGTAGACTATGGCTACACCTTC. It codes for CASRPQGAQVDYGYTF.

A single count supports this clone. The chain recombines TRBV7-2 with TRBJ2-3, with 7 bases matching TRBD2. CDR3 length: 15 amino acids. Germline V CDR1 and CDR2: SGHTA, FQGNSA. Trimming at V came to 8 bases and at J to 0 bases, leaving 8 bases not matched to a gene. DNA for the CDR3: TGTGCCAGCTTCCTCACCGGGGGGAGCACAGATACGCAGTATTTT. The encoded protein is CASFLTGGSTDTQYF.

Regarding this clone: One junction end does not reproduce the germline sequence, and a read error may be involved. The chain carries TRBV6-5 and TRBJ2-7, with 9 positions matching TRBD1. This CDR3 has 11 residues. The germline CDR1 and CDR2 sequences are MNHEY and SVGAGI. DNA of the CDR3: TGTGCCAGCAGTCTCGGACAGGGGCTGCACTTC. As protein: CASSLGQGLHF.

The chain uses TRBV2 and TRBJ1-5; D ambiguous. V was trimmed by 4 bases and J by 8 bases, leaving 9 bases between them. Germline V lookup: CDR1 SNHLY, CDR2 FYNNEI. The CDR3 is 12 residues long. CDR3 in amino acids: CASSVSREPQHF. For the CDR3, the DNA is TGTGCCAGCAGTGTGTCGCGAGAGCCCCAGCATTTT.

The rearrangement links TRBV10-1 to TRBJ2-1, with D maybe TRBD2 (6 bases). The CDR3 extends over 15 amino acids. Germline lookup yields CDR1 WNHNN and CDR2 SYGVQD (reference sequence). V was cut by 10 bases and J by 2 bases, with 18 bases left in between. CDR3 residues: CAMTVLRGPYNEQFF. For the CDR3, the DNA is TGCGCCATGACCGTCTTGCGGGGCCCCTACAATGAGCAGTTCTTC.

This clone was picked up one time. The chain couples TRBV29-1 to TRBJ1-1; D uncertain. The CDR3 is 14 amino acids. Between the trimmed V and J ends, which lost 6 bases and 2 bases, there was a span of 16 bases. CDR1 and CDR2 (germline): SQVTM, ANQGSEA. The CDR3, as DNA: TGCAGCGTCCGAGTCGGGGTTTCCAACACTGAAGCTTTCTTT. It encodes CSVRVGVSNTEAFF.